This TCR beta chain was captured by sequencing in a study of blood T cell repertoires in COVID-19. For the study at large: Both acute and convalescent COVID-19 samples were obtained from the United States, Italy and Spain. Sample material is recorded as cDNA or gDNA derived from T cells, B-cell-depleted T cells, or PBMCs.

Original analysis: Scientists estimated how many nucleated cells there were by amplifying reference gene primers. Here immunoSEQ multiplex PCR was the method, and the copy in TCRdb shows in-frame clones only, minus some. The V and J calls and clone size come from that table; D and trimming were worked out from the DNA. Among about 260,000 clones listed, 88% were seen once. The CDR3 loop spans 13 amino acids. CDR1 is WNHNN, CDR2 SYGVQD, per germline (reference sequence). Trimming removed 6 bases from V and 2 bases from J; junction bases left unmatched: 4. The chain combines TRBV10-1 with TRBJ2-7, with 7 bases aligning to TRBD1. Input material: peripheral blood. This sequence originates from a human donor in a cohort sampled during active COVID-19. The CDR3 protein is CASSAGTAYEQYF. The CDR3 DNA sequence: TGCGCCAGCAGCGCCGGGACAGCCTACGAGCAGTACTTC.